Below are 4 T cell receptor beta chains sequenced from a single sample in a study of graft-versus-host responses after intestinal transplantation. Sequencing used immunoSEQ multiplex PCR; TCRdb keeps in-frame clones, though not all of them. The sample has about 16,000 clones; 95% are singletons. Sample: PBMCs, taken 23 days after intestinal transplant. The receptors stem from a human patient who received an intestinal transplant, so some T cells may come from the graft donor.

The CDR3 bases are TGTGCCATTTCTTCCGGGCCCAGAGGGTGCGAGCAGTACTTC. Protein product: CAISSGPRGCEQYF. The chain joins TRBV10-3 to TRBJ2-5; D is possibly TRBD2 (5 bases). The DNA end lines up better with TRBJ2-7; the J call may be wrong. Germline V gene sequence: CDR1 ENHRY, CDR2 SYGVKD. The CDR3 loop spans 14 amino acids.

The chain combines TRBV6-6 with TRBJ2-1; 7 bases fit TRBD1. The CDR3 loop spans 14 amino acids. The germline V gene has CDR1 MNHNY and CDR2 SVGAGI (reference sequence). Trimming took 7 bases from V and 0 from J; bases not matched to a gene: 3. CDR3 nucleotides: TGTGCCAGCACCCAGGGGGTCTCCTACAATGAGCAGTTCTTC. Translated, it gives CASTQGVSYNEQFF.

This rearrangement joins TRBV7-7 to TRBJ2-5; tentative D call: TRBD2 (6 bases). V lost 2 bases to trimming and J lost 3 bases, with 13 bases between them. The CDR3 totals 15 residues. Germline V gives CDR1 SSHAT, CDR2 FNYEAQ (reference sequence). The CDR3 spells CASSLRGPGEETQYF. CDR3 sequence (DNA): TGTGCCAGCAGCTTAAGGGGTCCGGGGGAAGAGACCCAGTACTTC.

The chain links TRBV7-9 to TRBJ1-5, with unresolved D. The V and J ends lost 1 base and 4 bases respectively, with 2 bases between them. The CDR3 is 12 residues long. Per the germline V gene, CDR1 is SEHNR and CDR2 is FQNEAQ (reference sequence). DNA of the CDR3: TGTGCCAGCAGCTTAGAGAATCAGCCCCAGCATTTT. Its protein product is CASSLENQPQHF.